These 18 T cell receptor beta chains came from one sample sequenced in a study of shared clonotypes between healthy human individuals. The data were produced by immunoSEQ multiplex PCR, yet TCRdb's version contains in-frame clones alone and is incomplete. This table holds nearly 750,000 clones, 72% found once. Sequencing was done on a sample of memory CD4+ T cells sorted from blood. Subset in this sample: CD45RA-negative fraction. The receptors here all came from a woman aged 25 to 45 in good health.

The chain recombines TRBV7-9 with TRBJ2-5; TRBD2 is a possible D gene (6 bases). CDR1 SEHNR and CDR2 FQNEAQ come from the germline V gene (reference sequence). With 1 base removed from V and 4 bases from J, the gap between germline ends came to 13 bases. The CDR3 contains 15 residues. CDR3 residues: CASSLERVLGETQYF. CDR3 bases: TGTGCCAGCAGCTTAGAGCGGGTGCTCGGAGAGACCCAGTACTTC.

This clone was recorded many times. This CDR3 is also generated by other DNA sequences in the sample. V and J are TRBV5-1 and TRBJ2-5; a weak D match, TRBD1 (7 bases). The CDR3 totals 15 residues. The germline CDR1 and CDR2 sequences are SGHRS and YFSETQ. Trimming removed 0 bases from V and 5 bases from J, with 14 bases in between. The CDR3 is CASSLGQGGLETQYF. As DNA, the CDR3 is TGCGCCAGCAGCTTGGGACAGGGAGGCTTGGAGACCCAGTACTTC.

A word on this clone: The sample contains more than one DNA sequence encoding this CDR3. CDR3 DNA: TGCAGTGCTGGGGTAGCGAAGACCCAGTACTTC. It codes for CSAGVAKTQYF. This chain uses TRBV20-1 with TRBJ2-5; perhaps TRBD2 as D (5 bases). The length of the CDR3 is 11 residues. The ends were cut back, 5 bases at V and 6 bases at J, with 10 bases in the middle. Per germline, CDR1 DFQATT and CDR2 SNEGSKA (reference sequence).

The chain carries TRBV27 and TRBJ2-1, with 11 bases identical to TRBD2. CDR3 length: 14 amino acids. Germline CDR1 is MNHEY and CDR2 is SMNVEV (reference sequence). J was trimmed by 8 bases and V by 8 bases; bases with no gene match: 8. DNA for the CDR3: TGTGCCAGCCGAAATAGCGGGAGGGCCCATGAGCAGTTCTTC. Encoded protein: CASRNSGRAHEQFF.

J is TRBJ2-3 and V is TRBV25-1; D perhaps matches TRBD1 (6 bases). CDR1 is MGHDK, CDR2 SYGVNS, per germline. The CDR3 has 16 amino acids. The V and J ends lost 2 bases and 0 bases respectively, with 12 bases between them. The CDR3 DNA is TGTGCCAGCAGTGAAGGGGCAGGGGTTAGCACAGATACGCAGTATTTT. It encodes CASSEGAGVSTDTQYF.

The J gene is TRBJ2-2, the V gene TRBV5-8; no firm D call. V dropped 2 bases and J dropped 3 bases, with 2 bases sitting between them. CDR1 is SGHTS, CDR2 YDEGEE, per germline. CDR3 length equals 12 residues. The CDR3 reads CASSLYTGELFF. The DNA of the CDR3 is TGTGCCAGCAGCTTATACACCGGGGAGCTGTTTTTT.

The chain couples TRBV6-6 to TRBJ2-7; 11 positions agree with TRBD2. The CDR3 runs 15 residues. Germline CDR1 is MNHNY and CDR2 is SVGAGI (reference sequence). Losses at the gene ends were 2 bases for V and 7 bases for J; bases not matched to a gene: 7. CDR3 residues: CASSYPTSGIGEQYF. CDR3 DNA sequence: TGTGCCAGCAGTTACCCGACTAGCGGGATAGGGGAGCAGTACTTC.

The chain is built from TRBV25-1 and TRBJ1-4, with D possibly matching TRBD1 (6 bases). The CDR3 length is 14 residues. Germline assignment: CDR1 MGHDK and CDR2 SYGVNS. V was trimmed by 5 bases and J by 3 bases, leaving 10 bases between them. The CDR3 spells CASSNRDSNEKLFF. CDR3 DNA sequence: TGTGCCAGCAGTAACAGGGATTCTAATGAAAAACTGTTTTTT.

Concerning this clone: This may be a read error: a much more frequent sequence differs by one nucleotide. Within the sample, other DNA sequences also encode this same CDR3. V is TRBV28 and J is TRBJ1-2; D may be TRBD1 (5 bases). The germline V gene has CDR1 MDHEN and CDR2 SYDVKM. This CDR3 comprises 14 residues. Trimming stripped 2 bases from V and 2 bases from J, with 9 bases between. CDR3 sequence (DNA): TGTGCCAGCAGTTTAAGTCAGGGAAACTATGGCTACACCTTC. Translated: CASSLSQGNYGYTF.

The gene calls are TRBV7-9 and TRBJ2-7; possibly TRBD1 for D (6 bases). Germline V CDR1 and CDR2: SEHNR, FQNEAQ (reference sequence). The V and J ends lost 4 bases and 3 bases respectively, with 10 bases between them. CDR3 size: 13 residues. The CDR3 sequence: CASSYQGIYEQYF. The DNA of the CDR3 is TGTGCCAGCAGCTACCAGGGGATCTACGAGCAGTACTTC.

The chain recombines TRBV10-3 with TRBJ2-3, with D uncertain. Trimming took off 2 bases at V and 3 bases at J, with 9 bases between the two ends. The CDR3 extends over 14 amino acids. Germline-derived CDR1 and CDR2 are ENHRY and SYGVKD. The CDR3 protein is CAISEAVGTDTQYF. The DNA of the CDR3 is TGTGCCATCAGTGAGGCTGTTGGGACAGATACGCAGTATTTT.

V is TRBV7-2 and J is TRBJ2-3; 9 nucleotides agree with TRBD1. With V trimmed by 2 bases and J by 4 bases, 13 bases remained unmatched. The germline gives CDR1 SGHTA, CDR2 FQGNSA. This CDR3 is built from 18 residues. CDR3: CASSLKGWTGVGPDTQYF. The DNA for the CDR3 is TGTGCCAGCAGCTTAAAAGGGTGGACAGGGGTGGGGCCAGATACGCAGTATTTT.

The chain carries TRBV18 and TRBJ2-1; 14 bases fit TRBD2. V dropped 6 bases and J dropped 1; count of bases not matched to a gene: 8. The CDR3 extends over 18 amino acids. Per germline, CDR1 KGHSH and CDR2 LQKENI. As DNA, the CDR3 is TGTGCCAGCTCTACTGGACTAGCGGGAGGCTTGTCCTACAATGAGCAGTTCTTC. The encoded protein is CASSTGLAGGLSYNEQFF.

The rearrangement joins TRBV27 to TRBJ2-1, with 7 bases identical to TRBD2. V was pared by 2 bases and J by 7 bases, with 8 bases of the junction left unmatched. The CDR3 runs 15 residues. Looked up from germline, CDR1 is MNHEY and CDR2 is SMNVEV (reference sequence). The CDR3 loop reads CASSLLAEAKNEQFF. The CDR3, as DNA: TGTGCCAGCAGTTTACTAGCGGAAGCGAAGAATGAGCAGTTCTTC.

The chain employs TRBV6-5 and TRBJ2-5; 7 bases agree with TRBD1. The last part of the DNA fits TRBJ2-7 better; the J call may be wrong. The CDR3 has 14 amino acids. The V gene's germline CDR1 is MNHEY and CDR2 SVGAGI. The CDR3 DNA follows: TGTGCCAGCAGCCACAGGGGCGACTCCTACGAGCAGTACTTC. Translating gives CASSHRGDSYEQYF.

The rearrangement uses TRBV7-6 and TRBJ1-1; 7 bases fit TRBD1. Losses at the gene ends were 5 bases for V and 4 bases for J; bases not matched to a gene: 16. Germline V CDR1 and CDR2: SGHVS, FNYEAQ. The CDR3 has 17 residues. CDR3 region: CASSQDRQGPRSTEAFF. In DNA, the CDR3 is TGTGCCAGCAGCCAAGATAGACAGGGTCCTAGGAGCACTGAAGCTTTCTTT.

The gene calls are TRBV11-3 and TRBJ2-7; D might be TRBD2 (6 bases). V was cut by 4 bases and J by 5 bases, with 12 bases left in between. The CDR3 consists of 13 residues. CDR1 is SGHNT and CDR2 is YENEEA in the germline V gene. The CDR3: CASSSDYSNEQYF. In nucleotides, the CDR3 is TGTGCCAGCAGCTCGGACTACAGTAACGAGCAGTACTTC.

This chain links TRBV5-1 with TRBJ2-4, with TRBD1 matching 10 bases. This CDR3 has 14 residues. V shed 5 bases and J 5 bases; nucleotides not matched to a gene: 4. Germline CDR1 SGHRS, CDR2 YFSETQ. The CDR3 loop reads CASRTTGGQNIQYF. CDR3 DNA: TGCGCCAGCAGGACGACAGGGGGCCAAAACATTCAGTACTTC.